This TCR beta chain was observed in a study of blood T cells in healthy people across ages. In the case of this clonotype: The antigen is undetermined.

Findings and limits, study-wide: There was a strong correlation between TCR beta diversity and naive T cell percentage.

The authors drew ten milliliters of peripheral blood from each donor. Per sample, extraction of total RNA gave at least 6 micrograms in every case. The CDR3 length is 14 residues. Deletions cut 1 base from V and 7 bases from J, with 12 bases between. Per germline, CDR1 KGHDR and CDR2 SFDVKD. Primers used in a second PCR of roughly 7 to 11 cycles were a sample-barcoded 5' primer and a J-beta primer mix. Tags on each cDNA molecule came from a template-switch adaptor with 12 random nucleotides. MiXCR was run by TCRdb on the 5' RACE reads, yielding one entry per CDR3 protein. The sample contains some 1.7 million distinct CDR3 sequences, under 30% of which appear only once.

The sequenced sample consisted of blood. The clonotype comes from a woman aged 25 to 39 in good health. The J gene is TRBJ1-2, the V gene TRBV24-1; unclear D gene. In DNA form, the CDR3 reads TGTGCCACCAGTGATTTTTCGGGGAACGGTGGCTACACCTTC. As protein: CATSDFSGNGGYTF.